The 11 T cell receptor beta chains given below trace back to one sample, sequenced in a study of vaccination and CD4 T cells after COVID-19. The study sequenced cultured CD4+ T cell DNA using the Oncomine TCR Beta short-read assay. From the PCR reads, TCRdb called clonotypes with MiXCR, one entry per CDR3 protein. The table shows 10,000 to 15,000 distinct CDR3 sequences, with less than 65% occurring only once. Sample treatment: roughly 11-day PBMC culture with coronavirus spike peptide pools or control peptides (ViraFEST assay). These receptors are not linked to any known antigen. The source material was CD4+ T cells from blood, cultured in vitro. Receptor source: a human donor who had recovered from COVID-19.

The gene calls are TRBV6-2 or TRBV6-3 and TRBJ2-2, with 7 bases aligning to TRBD1. Per the germline V gene, CDR1 is MNHEY and CDR2 is SVGEGT. The V gene end was trimmed by 6 bases and the J gene end by 1 base; junction bases not matched to a gene: 5. The CDR3 runs to 15 residues. CDR3 sequence reads: CASSKRGQNTGELFF. CDR3 in DNA: TGTGCCAGCAGCAAGAGGGGGCAGAACACCGGGGAGCTGTTTTTT.

In its sample, this clonotype was seen a few times. The chain joins TRBV6-2 or TRBV6-3 to TRBJ1-2; D remains unclear. Germline V CDR1 and CDR2: MNHEY, SVGEGT. The CDR3 is 16 residues long. The ends were cut back, 6 bases at V and 4 bases at J, with 21 bases in the middle. The DNA for the CDR3 is TGTGCCAGCAGACCCCCGGAGGGCCGGCGCGGCTATGGCTACACCTTC. It codes for CASRPPEGRRGYGYTF.

This chain uses TRBV6-1 with TRBJ2-2; TRBD2 agrees at 7 bases. V lost 8 bases to trimming and J lost 7 bases; unmatched junction nucleotides: 4. This CDR3 region has 12 residues. Germline values: CDR1 MNHNS, CDR2 SASEGT. The CDR3 region is CASGRAFGELFF. DNA for the CDR3: TGTGCCAGCGGGAGGGCCTTCGGGGAGCTGTTTTTT.

This clonotype was observed a single time. The V and J genes are TRBV7-9 and TRBJ2-2; the D gene is possibly TRBD2 (5 bases). Germline V gene lookup returns CDR1 SEHNR and CDR2 FQNEAQ (reference sequence). The ends were cut back, 5 bases at V and 8 bases at J, with 24 bases in the middle. This CDR3 region has 17 residues. CDR3 sequence: CASSQQSGIQVSGELFF. The CDR3 DNA sequence: TGTGCCAGCAGCCAACAGTCCGGGATACAAGTTTCTGGGGAGCTGTTTTTT.

J is TRBJ2-1 and V is TRBV7-9; 12 nucleotides match TRBD2. In germline, CDR1 is SEHNR, CDR2 FQNEAQ (reference sequence). CDR3 length: 13 amino acids. J lost 10 bases, V lost 4 bases, and 2 bases had no gene match. As DNA, the CDR3 is TGTGCCAGCAGCTGGACTAGCGGGAACGAGCAGTTCTTC. Residues: CASSWTSGNEQFF.

The genes are TRBV10-3 and TRBJ1-2, with D maybe TRBD1 (6 bases). V lost 2 bases and J lost 8, with 12 bases in between. Germline CDR1 is ENHRY and CDR2 is SYGVKD. The CDR3 has 13 residues. CDR3 in DNA: TGTGCCATCAGTGAGCAGGGGAAGGGCGGCTACACCTTC. This gives the protein CAISEQGKGGYTF.

This clonotype was seen a handful of times. J is TRBJ2-1 and V is TRBV20-1; 9 bases align to TRBD2. The CDR3 contains 13 residues. Germline values: CDR1 DFQATT, CDR2 SNEGSKA (reference sequence). With V trimmed by 1 base and J by 7 bases, 2 bases remained unmatched. CDR3 coding DNA: TGCAGTGCTAGAGGGACTAGCGTGAATGAGCAGTTCTTC. It is translated as CSARGTSVNEQFF.

This clonotype was picked up a small number of times. The rearrangement joins TRBV5-4 to TRBJ2-5, with a tentative D call TRBD2 (6 bases). Deletions cut 0 bases from V and 2 bases from J, with 8 bases between. This CDR3 region has 14 residues. Germline lookup yields CDR1 SGHNT and CDR2 YYREEE (reference sequence). The CDR3 sequence is CASSLGTTQETQYF. The CDR3 nucleotides read TGTGCCAGCAGCTTGGGGACTACTCAAGAGACCCAGTACTTC.

The chain carries TRBV2 and TRBJ1-6; no clear D. Germline V gene data show CDR1 as SNHLY and CDR2 as FYNNEI. The CDR3 spans 16 residues. Trimming stripped 7 bases from V and 9 bases from J, with 22 bases between. The CDR3 reads CASMKRATMPPSPLHF. The CDR3, as DNA: TGTGCCAGCATGAAGCGGGCTACAATGCCTCCTTCACCCCTCCACTTT. Supplemented by reference TRBV2 and TRBJ1-6, the full variable domain reads EPEVTQTPSHQVTQMGQEVILRCVPISNHLYFYWYRQILGQKVEFLVSFYNNEISEKSEIFDDQFSVERPDGSNFTLKIRSTKLEDSAMYFCASMKRATMPPSPLHFGNGTRLTVT.

The V and J genes are TRBV9 and TRBJ1-6, with 9 bases fitting TRBD1. The CDR3 is made up of 15 amino acids. Germline CDR1 is SGDLS and CDR2 is YYNGEE. V lost 4 bases to trimming and J lost 7 bases; unmatched junction nucleotides: 6. Here the CDR3 reads CASSPRTGDNSPLHF. CDR3 coding DNA: TGTGCCAGCAGCCCAAGGACAGGGGACAATTCACCCCTCCACTTT.

This clonotype was detected a few times. The genes are TRBV20-1 and TRBJ2-3; D is uncertain. Germline V gene sequence: CDR1 DFQATT, CDR2 SNEGSKA (reference sequence). V was pared by 6 bases and J by 6 bases, with 16 bases between. The CDR3 contains 13 residues. The CDR3 DNA reads TGCAGTGCGGAGAATGGAATGGCGGATACGCAGTATTTT. Translating gives CSAENGMADTQYF.